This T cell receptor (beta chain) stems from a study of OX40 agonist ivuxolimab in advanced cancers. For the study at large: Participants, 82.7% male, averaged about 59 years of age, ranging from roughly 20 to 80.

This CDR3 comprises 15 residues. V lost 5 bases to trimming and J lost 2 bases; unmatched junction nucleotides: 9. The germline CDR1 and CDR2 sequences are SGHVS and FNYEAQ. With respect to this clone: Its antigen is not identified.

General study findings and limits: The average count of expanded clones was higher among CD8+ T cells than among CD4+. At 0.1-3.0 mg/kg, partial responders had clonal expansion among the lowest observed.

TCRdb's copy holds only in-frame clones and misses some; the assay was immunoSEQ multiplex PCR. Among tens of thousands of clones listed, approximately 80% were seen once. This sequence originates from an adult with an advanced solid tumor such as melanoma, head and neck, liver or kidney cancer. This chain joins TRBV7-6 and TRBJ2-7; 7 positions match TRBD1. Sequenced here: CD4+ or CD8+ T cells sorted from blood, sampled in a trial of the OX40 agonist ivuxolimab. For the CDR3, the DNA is TGTGCCAGCAGCAACCGGGAACAGGGGACCTACGAGCAGTACTTC. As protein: CASSNREQGTYEQYF.